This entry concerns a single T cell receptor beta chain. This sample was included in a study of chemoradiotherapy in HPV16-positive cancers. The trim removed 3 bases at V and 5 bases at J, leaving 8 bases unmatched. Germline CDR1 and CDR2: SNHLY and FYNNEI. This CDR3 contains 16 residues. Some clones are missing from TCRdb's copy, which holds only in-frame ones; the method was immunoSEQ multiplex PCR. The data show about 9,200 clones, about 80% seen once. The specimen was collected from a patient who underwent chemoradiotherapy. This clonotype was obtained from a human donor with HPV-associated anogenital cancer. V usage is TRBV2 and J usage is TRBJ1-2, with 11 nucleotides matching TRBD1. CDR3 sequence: CASSEDRGPETYGYTF. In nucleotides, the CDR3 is TGTGCCAGCAGTGAGGACAGGGGGCCGGAAACGTATGGCTACACCTTC.